This TCR beta chain emerged from a study of OX40 agonist ivuxolimab in advanced cancers. Regarding the study in general: Ivuxolimab was an agonistic, fully human IgG2 monoclonal antibody directed against OX40 (CD134), a costimulatory receptor. Intravenous ivuxolimab was administered to patients every 2 weeks at six dose levels: 0.01, 0.1, 0.3, 1.5, 3 and 10 mg/kg. Among the roughly 50 dose-escalation patients, some 19 had hepatocellular carcinoma, 15 melanoma, 9 renal cell carcinoma and 9 head and neck cancer. A male proportion of around 83% and a mean age of about 60 years, ranging from roughly 23 to 90, were recorded for the dose-escalation cohort. Prior anti-PD-1, anti-PD-L1 or anti-CTLA-4 therapy was permitted, and checkpoint inhibitors had been received by about 36% of dose-escalation patients. Partial responses occurred in three dose-escalation patients, of whom one had hepatocellular carcinoma and two had cutaneous melanoma. The purpose of peripheral TCRbeta sequencing was to test whether ivuxolimab changed TCR sequence diversity and led to clonal T-cell expansion. The monotherapy dose-escalation portion (N of about 50 patients) of the phase I ivuxolimab trial is reported in the paper. Overall results and qualifications from the work: Which antigens the clonally expanded peripheral T cells were specific for was not determined. After ivuxolimab, expanded clones were on average more numerous among CD8+ T cells than among CD4+ T cells. Low levels of normalized T-cell clonal expansion were also seen in some nonresponding patients. At doses from 0.1 to 3.0 mg/kg, clonal expansion was seen in both CD4+ and CD8+ blood T cells between baseline and week 6. In the 0.1-3.0 mg/kg groups, partial responders had among the lowest normalized peripheral clonal expansion, particularly in CD8+ T cells.

The trial excluded patients who had a history of autoimmune disease or were on systemic immunosuppression. Peripheral blood for TCR sequencing was collected from all dose cohorts at baseline, on cycle 4 day 1, and on cycle 7 day 1. The samples were taken from a phase I, first-in-human, multicenter, open-label dose-escalation trial of ivuxolimab. Adults with locally advanced or metastatic head and neck squamous cell, hepatocellular, melanoma or renal cell carcinoma were enrolled in the trial. Before TCR sequencing, CD4+ T cells and CD8+ T cells from peripheral blood were sorted into separate populations. Taken from the germline V gene (reference sequence), the CDR1 and CDR2 loops are LNHDA and SQIVND. Inclusive of the bounding cysteine and phenylalanine, the CDR3 is 15 residues long. Kept here is only the CDR3 DNA, which spans 45 bases and is read in frame from base 1. Trimming at the junction amounts to 5 bases on V and 2 bases on J, and the germline ends lie 13 bases apart.

On this clone itself: It lacks a known antigen. Base qualities are not provided; no much larger clone lies one nucleotide away.

Genomic DNA was isolated from the sorted cells so that the TCRbeta CDR3 region could be sequenced. TCRbeta CDR3 regions were sequenced using the immunoSEQ Assay. The source is immuneACCESS, and TCRdb retained only in-frame sequences with V and J called. Part of the clones is not carried over; for the studies checked, unresolved V genes explain less than half of this, and the remainder is unexplained. The sample table holds about 110,000 clones, of which approximately 89% were seen once. The ten largest clonotypes hold about 0.25% of the sample. Sequenced here: CD4+ or CD8+ T cells sorted from blood, sampled in a trial of the OX40 agonist ivuxolimab. Here the chain combines TRBV19 and TRBJ1-5; perhaps TRBD1 is the D gene, with 6 bases matching. The receptor was isolated from an adult with an advanced solid tumor such as melanoma, head and neck, liver or kidney cancer. The CDR3 protein sequence reads: CASSLQGGGNQPQHF. The DNA reads as follows: TGTGCCAGTAGTCTACAGGGAGGGGGCAATCAGCCCCAGCATTTT.